This T cell receptor beta chain was documented in a study of CD8+CD57+ T cells in acquired aplastic anemia. Study-wide context: The DNA of sorted CD4+ and CD8+ cells averaged 3.2 ug.

Genomic DNA was employed as the template in profiling TCR beta VDJ and CDR3. TCRdb ran MiXCR on the reads and lists one entry per CDR3 protein. The sample carries a few hundred thousand distinct CDR3 sequences, roughly three fifths recorded once. Notes on this clonotype: Its antigen is unidentified.

Points from the study as a whole: A set of around 30 CD8+ CDR3 sequences was shared between patients and controls, and these sequences appeared highly expressed in patients. CD8+ Simpson's diversity in patients was not significantly different from that in controls.

Per germline, CDR1 DFQATT and CDR2 SNEGSKA (reference sequence). Trimming left V 3 bases short and J 0 bases short, with 13 bases between. The CDR3 covers 15 residues. V is TRBV20-1 and J is TRBJ2-3; perhaps D is TRBD1 or TRBD2 (5 bases each). The source material was sorted CD4+, CD8+, or CD8+CD57+ T cells (not recorded which) from PBMCs. The sequence was obtained from a human donor with severe aplastic anemia or a healthy control (not recorded which). The CDR3 coding sequence is TGCAGTGCTAGTTTTGGGGGACCTAGCACAGATACGCAGTATTTT. Its translation is CSASFGGPSTDTQYF.